One sample yielded the 16 T cell receptor beta chains listed below, sequenced in a study of beta chain features in type 1 diabetes. General study points: Moderately but significantly shorter TCRB CDR3s were found in Type 1 diabetes patients in all four CD4+ subsets.

The entirety of the isolated RNA underwent reverse transcription, so expressed TCRB transcripts were sequenced. Assay used: immunoSEQ multiplex PCR; TCRdb lists only in-frame clones, some missing. The sample shows 150,000 to 200,000 clones, around 63% of them seen only once. Their target antigens are unknown. The sequenced material came from naive CD4+ T cells from blood. Receptors were obtained from a man younger than 40 with type 1 diabetes.

The genes are TRBV7-2 and TRBJ2-1, with D perhaps matching TRBD2 (6 bases). The germline V gene has CDR1 SGHTA and CDR2 FQGNSA. The V and J ends lost 1 base and 10 bases respectively, with 11 bases between them. The CDR3 has 13 residues. CDR3 in amino acids: CASSLGRLVEQFF. CDR3 nucleotide sequence: TGTGCCAGCAGCTTAGGGCGACTAGTGGAGCAGTTCTTC.

This clone was seen once. The chain links TRBV10-3 to TRBJ2-3; possibly TRBD2 for D (6 bases). V dropped 2 bases and J dropped 4 bases, with 10 bases sitting between them. CDR1 and CDR2 from the germline V gene are ENHRY and SYGVKD. This CDR3 spans 14 amino acids. This chain's CDR3 is CAISEGGVPDTQYF. CDR3 bases: TGTGCCATCAGTGAGGGCGGGGTACCAGATACGCAGTATTTT.

The chain has TRBV5-4 and TRBJ2-7; the D gene is possibly TRBD1 (6 bases). The CDR3 is 13 residues long. The germline V gene has CDR1 SGHNT and CDR2 YYREEE (reference sequence). The V end lost 4 bases, the J end lost 3 bases, and 11 bases lay between the germline ends. The CDR3 nucleotides read TGTGCCAGCAGCCTCCCCAGGGGCTACGAGCAGTACTTC. Protein: CASSLPRGYEQYF. The full variable domain, rest sourced from reference TRBV5-4 and TRBJ2-7, is ETGVTQSPTHLIKTRGQQVTLRCSSQSGHNTVSWYQQALGQGPQFIFQYYREEENGRGNFPPRFSGLQFPNYSSELNVNALELDDSALYLCASSLPRGYEQYFGPGTRLTVT.

This clone was seen a handful of times. The chain joins TRBV7-2 to TRBJ1-1; no definite D call. Trimming removed 2 bases at V and 3 bases at J, with 7 bases between. The CDR3 extends over 13 amino acids. The V gene's germline CDR1 is SGHTA and CDR2 FQGNSA. CDR3 nucleotides: TGTGCCAGCAGCTTAAGGCCAGACACTGAAGCTTTCTTT. This sequence encodes CASSLRPDTEAFF.

The chain carries TRBV19 and TRBJ1-2; possible D gene TRBD1, 6 bases. The CDR3 spans 14 residues. The V gene's germline CDR1 is LNHDA and CDR2 SQIVND (reference sequence). Trimming took 6 bases from V and 4 from J, leaving 15 bases between them. CDR3 sequence (DNA): TGTGCCAGTAGCTCCGGACAGAAACCCTATGGCTACACCTTC. It translates to CASSSGQKPYGYTF. Supplemented by reference TRBV19 and TRBJ1-2, the full variable domain reads DGGITQSPKYLFRKEGQNVTLSCEQNLNHDAMYWYRQDPGQGLRLIYYSQIVNDFQKGDIAEGYSVSREKKESFPLTVTSAQKNPTAFYLCASSSGQKPYGYTFGSGTRLTVV.

The count of this clone is one. One junction end disagrees with the germline gene, perhaps due to a read error. The V gene is TRBV27, the J gene TRBJ2-5, with D perhaps assigned TRBD1 or TRBD2 (5 bases each). This CDR3 comprises 15 residues. Germline CDR1 and CDR2: MNHEY and SMNVEV (reference sequence). CDR3 residues: CASSLSPGRGETQYF. CDR3 nucleotides: TGTGCCAGCAGCTTATCCCCGGGGCGCGGGGAGACCCAGTACTTC.

V is TRBV30 and J is TRBJ1-5, with unresolved D. V lost 0 bases to trimming and J lost 5 bases, with 8 bases between them. This CDR3 spans 13 amino acids. The V gene's germline CDR1 is GTSNPN and CDR2 SVGIG (reference sequence). The CDR3 coding sequence is TGTGCCTGGAGTGTATCCGAAGATCAGCCCCAGCATTTT. It codes for CAWSVSEDQPQHF.

This clone was observed a few times. The V call is TRBV7-2, the J call TRBJ1-4; D is unclear. Trimming left V 3 bases short and J 3 bases short, with 8 bases between. In germline, CDR1 is SGHTA, CDR2 FQGNSA. This CDR3 has 14 amino acids. The CDR3 nucleotides are TGTGCCAGCAGCTTTGGTGCGGCTAATGAAAAACTGTTTTTT. Translating it yields CASSFGAANEKLFF.

This clone was counted only a few times. V usage is TRBV18 and J usage is TRBJ2-1; 7 bases fit TRBD1. The germline gives CDR1 KGHSH, CDR2 LQKENI. The CDR3 consists of 14 residues. J lost 9 bases, V lost 2 bases, and 7 bases had no gene match. Written as DNA, the CDR3 is TGTGCCAGCTCACCAGCGACAGGGTACGGTGAGCAGTTCTTC. Translation: CASSPATGYGEQFF. The whole variable domain, remainder taken from reference TRBV18 and TRBJ2-1, is NAGVMQNPRHLVRRRGQEARLRCSPMKGHSHVYWYRQLPEEGLKFMVYLQKENIIDESGMPKERFSAEFPKEGPSILRIQQVVRGDSAAYFCASSPATGYGEQFFGPGTRLTVL.

This clone was observed a single time. The chain combines TRBV30 with TRBJ1-6; 7 bases fit TRBD1. The V and J ends lost 7 bases and 7 bases, in that order; junction bases with no gene match: 10. The germline gives CDR1 GTSNPN, CDR2 SVGIG (reference sequence). CDR3 length: 14 residues. The CDR3: CAYRPGGNNSPLHF. In nucleotides, the CDR3 is TGTGCCTATCGGCCAGGGGGTAACAATTCACCCCTCCACTTT.

This rearrangement joins TRBV9 to TRBJ2-3; perhaps TRBD2 as D (5 bases). The CDR3 consists of 15 residues. The ends were cut back, 0 bases at V and 1 base at J, with 9 bases in the middle. The germline V gene has CDR1 SGDLS and CDR2 YYNGEE. The CDR3 sequence is CASSVVGSGTDTQYF. DNA of the CDR3: TGTGCCAGCAGCGTAGTTGGTAGCGGCACAGATACGCAGTATTTT.

The V gene is TRBV29-1, the J gene TRBJ2-3; TRBD2 matches at 10 bases. With V trimmed by 3 bases and J by 6 bases, 3 bases remained unmatched. Germline CDR1 SQVTM, CDR2 ANQGSEA. The CDR3 loop spans 13 amino acids. Here the CDR3 reads CSVDSGGLDTQYF. The CDR3 region has the DNA TGCAGCGTTGATAGCGGGGGGTTGGATACGCAGTATTTT.

The chain employs TRBV29-1 and TRBJ1-2; the D gene is possibly TRBD1 (6 bases). Per the germline V gene, CDR1 is SQVTM and CDR2 is ANQGSEA. V dropped 5 bases and J dropped 7 bases, with 17 bases sitting between them. CDR3 length equals 13 residues. In nucleotides, the CDR3 is TGCAGCGTTCACGGACAGAGGCTTCGTGGCTACACCTTC. It translates to CSVHGQRLRGYTF.

CDR3 amino acids: CASSWEGANTQYF. The CDR3 nucleotides are TGTGCCAGCAGCTGGGAGGGGGCGAATACGCAGTATTTT. This chain joins TRBV7-2 and TRBJ2-3, with D perhaps assigned TRBD1 or TRBD2 (7 bases each). Germline CDR1 SGHTA, CDR2 FQGNSA. Trimming stripped 4 bases from V and 7 bases from J, with 12 bases between. The CDR3 length is 13 residues.

This clone has more than one count but fewer than ten. The chain links TRBV4-3 to TRBJ2-3; tentative D call: TRBD1 (7 bases). Trimming removed 2 bases from V and 6 bases from J, with 15 bases in between. Per germline, CDR1 LGHNA and CDR2 YSLEER. The CDR3 spans 15 residues. CDR3 region: CASSQWAQGGDTQYF. CDR3 nucleotide sequence: TGCGCCAGCAGCCAATGGGCCCAGGGGGGCGATACGCAGTATTTT.

The chain recombines TRBV25-1 with TRBJ1-2; D is undetermined. This CDR3 has 17 amino acids. With 2 bases removed from V and 8 bases from J, the gap between germline ends came to 24 bases. Germline V CDR1 and CDR2: MGHDK, SYGVNS. In DNA form, the CDR3 reads TGTGCCAGCAGTGAAAATACTGCGGGGAAAGAGGGCTCCGGCTACACCTTC. This translates into CASSENTAGKEGSGYTF.